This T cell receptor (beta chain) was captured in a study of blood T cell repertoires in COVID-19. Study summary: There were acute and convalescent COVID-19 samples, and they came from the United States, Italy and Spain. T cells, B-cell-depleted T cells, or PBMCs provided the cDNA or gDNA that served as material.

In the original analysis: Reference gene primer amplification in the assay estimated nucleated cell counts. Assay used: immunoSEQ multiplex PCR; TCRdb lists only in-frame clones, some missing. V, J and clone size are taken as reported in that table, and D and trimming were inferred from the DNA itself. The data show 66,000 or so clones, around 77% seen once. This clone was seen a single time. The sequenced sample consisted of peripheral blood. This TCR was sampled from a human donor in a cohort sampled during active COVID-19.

The CDR3 region has the DNA TGTGCCAGCAGCTTTTCCCAGGGACTAGAAACGCAGTATTTT. This sequence encodes CASSFSQGLETQYF. J is TRBJ2-3 and V is TRBV28; 8 positions match TRBD2. Per the germline V gene, CDR1 is MDHEN and CDR2 is SYDVKM. This CDR3 is built from 14 residues. The trim removed 6 bases at V and 9 bases at J, leaving 11 bases unmatched.